This T cell receptor beta chain derives from a study of cytomegalovirus exposure and HLA in healthy donors. In the study overall: Among the approximately 400 donors who were genotyped, approximately 83% fell in the genetic ancestry cluster that is associated with self-reported Caucasian donors.

PCR was performed using 60 Vbeta and 13 Jbeta primers. Assay: immunoSEQ multiplex PCR; the TCRdb copy retains only in-frame clones and omits some. This table has some 190,000 clones, roughly 82% appearing once. Germline CDR1 reads LGHNA; CDR2 reads YSLEER. The length of the CDR3 is 15 residues. The V end was cut by 0 bases, the J end by 6 bases, with 11 bases between. The V call is TRBV4-3, the J call TRBJ1-4, with a possible D match to TRBD1 (6 bases). Specimen: PBMCs. This sequence was found in a man aged 35-49 years in good health and CMV-seronegative. CDR3 protein: CASSQEGGGDEKLFF. The CDR3 DNA follows: TGCGCCAGCAGCCAAGAGGGAGGGGGGGATGAAAAACTGTTTTTT.